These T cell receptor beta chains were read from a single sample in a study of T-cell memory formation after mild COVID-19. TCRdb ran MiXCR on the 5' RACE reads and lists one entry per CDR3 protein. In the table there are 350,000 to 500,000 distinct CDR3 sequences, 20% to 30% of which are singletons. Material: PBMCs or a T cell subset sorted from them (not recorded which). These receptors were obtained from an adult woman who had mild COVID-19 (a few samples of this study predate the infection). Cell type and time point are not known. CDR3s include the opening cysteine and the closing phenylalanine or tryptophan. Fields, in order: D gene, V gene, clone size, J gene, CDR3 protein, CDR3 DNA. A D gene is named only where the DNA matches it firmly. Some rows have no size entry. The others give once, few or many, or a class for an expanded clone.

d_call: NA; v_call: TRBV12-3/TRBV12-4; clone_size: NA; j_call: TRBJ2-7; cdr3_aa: CASSHSPYYEQYF; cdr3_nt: TGTGCCAGCAGTCACTCGCCTTACTACGAGCAGTACTTC
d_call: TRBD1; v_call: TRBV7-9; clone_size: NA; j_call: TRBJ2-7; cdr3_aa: CASSFLSGQGAEQYF; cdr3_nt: TGTGCCAGCAGCTTTCTGTCGGGACAGGGCGCCGAGCAGTACTTC
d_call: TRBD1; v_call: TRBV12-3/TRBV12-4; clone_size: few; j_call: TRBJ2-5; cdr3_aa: CASSPGQGIETQYF; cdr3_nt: TGTGCCAGCAGTCCGGGACAGGGGATAGAGACCCAGTACTTC
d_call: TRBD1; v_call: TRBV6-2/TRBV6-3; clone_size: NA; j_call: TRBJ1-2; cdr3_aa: CASSYPRDRVAGGYGYTF; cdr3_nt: TGTGCCAGCAGTTACCCACGGGACAGGGTAGCCGGGGGCTATGGCTACACCTTC
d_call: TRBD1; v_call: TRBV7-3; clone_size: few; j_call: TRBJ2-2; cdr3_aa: CASSMTGGHTGELFF; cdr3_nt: TGTGCCAGCAGCATGACAGGGGGTCACACCGGGGAGCTGTTTTTT
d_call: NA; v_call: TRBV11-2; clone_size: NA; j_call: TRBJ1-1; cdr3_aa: CASSLEAGTKAFF; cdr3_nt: TGTGCCAGCAGCTTAGAGGCAGGGACGAAAGCTTTCTTT
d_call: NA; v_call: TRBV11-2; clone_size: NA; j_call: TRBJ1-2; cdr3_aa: CASSLNRANYGYTF; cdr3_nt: TGTGCCAGCAGCTTAAACAGGGCTAACTATGGCTACACCTTC
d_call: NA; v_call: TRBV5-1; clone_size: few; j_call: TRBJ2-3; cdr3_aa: CASSLSSRSTDTQYF; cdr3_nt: TGCGCCAGCAGCTTGTCCTCCAGGTCGACAGATACGCAGTATTTT
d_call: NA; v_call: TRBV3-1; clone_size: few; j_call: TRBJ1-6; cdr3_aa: CASSQDSIYNSPLHF; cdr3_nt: TGTGCCAGCAGCCAAGACAGTATCTATAATTCACCCCTCCACTTT
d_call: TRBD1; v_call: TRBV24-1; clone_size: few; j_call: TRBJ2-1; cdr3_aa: CATSDRGTGKNEQFF; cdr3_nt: TGTGCCACCAGTGACCGCGGGACAGGGAAGAATGAGCAGTTCTTC
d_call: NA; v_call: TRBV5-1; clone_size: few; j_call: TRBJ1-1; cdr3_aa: CASSEDLADTEAFF; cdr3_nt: TGCGCCAGCAGCGAGGACTTGGCGGACACTGAAGCTTTCTTT
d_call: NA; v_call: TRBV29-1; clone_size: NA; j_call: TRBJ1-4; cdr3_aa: CSVDLAEKLFF; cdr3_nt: TGCAGCGTTGATTTAGCTGAAAAACTGTTTTTT
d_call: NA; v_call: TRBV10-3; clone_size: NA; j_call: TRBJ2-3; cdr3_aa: CATRSIQDTQYF; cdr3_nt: TGTGCCACCCGGTCCATTCAAGATACGCAGTATTTT
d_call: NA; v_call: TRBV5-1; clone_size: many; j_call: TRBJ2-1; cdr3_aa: CASSLVGMGSYNEQFF; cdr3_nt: TGCGCCAGCAGCTTGGTAGGGATGGGATCCTACAATGAGCAGTTCTTC
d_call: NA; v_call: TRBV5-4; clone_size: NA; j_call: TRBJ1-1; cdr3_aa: CASRGVAGNTEAFF; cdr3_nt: TGTGCCAGCAGGGGGGTGGCGGGGAACACTGAAGCTTTCTTT
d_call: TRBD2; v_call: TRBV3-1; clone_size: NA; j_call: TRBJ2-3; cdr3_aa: CASSQAWTSPTDTQYF; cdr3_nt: TGTGCCAGCAGCCAAGCATGGACTAGTCCCACAGATACGCAGTATTTT
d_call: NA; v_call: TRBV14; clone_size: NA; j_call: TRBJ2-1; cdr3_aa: CASSPLGSGVGNEQFF; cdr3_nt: TGTGCCAGCAGCCCACTAGGGTCAGGGGTTGGCAATGAGCAGTTCTTC
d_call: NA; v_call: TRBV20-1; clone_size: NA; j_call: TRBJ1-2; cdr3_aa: CSARDLRGQGTSRGYTF; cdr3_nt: TGCAGTGCTAGAGATCTAAGGGGCCAGGGGACGTCTCGCGGCTACACCTTC
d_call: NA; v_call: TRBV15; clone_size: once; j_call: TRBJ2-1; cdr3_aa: CATSRTPGLSYNEQFF; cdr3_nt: TGTGCCACCAGCAGAACCCCAGGGTTGTCCTACAATGAGCAGTTCTTC
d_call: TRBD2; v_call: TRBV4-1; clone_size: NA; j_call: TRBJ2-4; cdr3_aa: CASSQGGRFQPAKNIQYF; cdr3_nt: TGCGCCAGCAGCCAAGGCGGGAGGTTTCAGCCGGCCAAAAACATTCAGTACTTC
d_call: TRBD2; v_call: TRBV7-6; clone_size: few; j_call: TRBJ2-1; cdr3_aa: CASSRVGSGGLPGNEQFF; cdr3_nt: TGTGCCAGCAGCCGAGTGGGGAGCGGGGGCCTTCCAGGCAATGAGCAGTTCTTC
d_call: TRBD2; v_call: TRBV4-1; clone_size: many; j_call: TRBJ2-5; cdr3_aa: CASSQTAGGETQYF; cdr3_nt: TGCGCCAGCAGCCAAACGGCGGGGGGAGAGACCCAGTACTTC
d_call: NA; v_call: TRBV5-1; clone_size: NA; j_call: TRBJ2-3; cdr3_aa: CASSLAQGQTDTQYF; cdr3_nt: TGCGCCAGCAGCTTGGCGCAGGGACAAACAGATACGCAGTATTTT
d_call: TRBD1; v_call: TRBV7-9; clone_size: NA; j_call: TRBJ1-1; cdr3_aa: CASRPRQGSPEAFF; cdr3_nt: TGTGCCAGCAGACCTCGACAGGGGTCTCCTGAAGCTTTCTTT
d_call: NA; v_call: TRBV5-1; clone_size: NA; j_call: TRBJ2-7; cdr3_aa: CASSLVRNEQYF; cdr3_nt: TGCGCCAGCAGCTTGGTTAGGAACGAGCAGTACTTC
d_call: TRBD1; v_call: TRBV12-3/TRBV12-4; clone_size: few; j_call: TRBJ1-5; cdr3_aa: CASTVTGNSNQPQHF; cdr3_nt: TGTGCCAGCACCGTGACAGGGAATAGCAATCAGCCCCAGCATTTT
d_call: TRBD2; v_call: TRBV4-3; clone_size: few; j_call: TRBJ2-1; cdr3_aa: CASSQEVGLAGGNEQFF; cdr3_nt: TGCGCCAGCAGCCAAGAAGTAGGGCTAGCGGGAGGAAATGAGCAGTTCTTC
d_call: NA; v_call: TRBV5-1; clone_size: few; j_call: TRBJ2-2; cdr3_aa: CASSMDTNTGELFF; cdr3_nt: TGCGCCAGCAGCATGGACACGAACACCGGGGAGCTGTTTTTT
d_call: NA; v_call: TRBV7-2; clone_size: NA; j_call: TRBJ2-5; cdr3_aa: CASSPHTDPVAEQETQYF; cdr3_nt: TGTGCCAGCAGCCCACACACCGACCCGGTAGCGGAGCAAGAGACCCAGTACTTC
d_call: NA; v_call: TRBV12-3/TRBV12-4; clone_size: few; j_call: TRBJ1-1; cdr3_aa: CASSIGRWDTEAFF; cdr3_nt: TGTGCCAGCAGCATCGGTCGCTGGGACACTGAAGCTTTCTTT
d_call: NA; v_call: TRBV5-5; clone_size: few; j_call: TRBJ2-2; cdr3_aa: CASSYQGIEAGELFF; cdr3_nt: TGTGCCAGCAGTTATCAGGGGATCGAGGCCGGGGAGCTGTTTTTT
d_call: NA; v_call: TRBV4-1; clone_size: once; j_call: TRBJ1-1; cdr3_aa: CASSQESTEAFF; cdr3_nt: TGCGCCAGCAGCCAGGAGAGCACTGAAGCTTTCTTT
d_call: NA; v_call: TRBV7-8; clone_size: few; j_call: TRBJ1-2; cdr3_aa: CASSLATQGNPLGYTF; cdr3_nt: TGTGCCAGCAGCTTAGCCACCCAGGGAAACCCGCTTGGCTACACCTTC
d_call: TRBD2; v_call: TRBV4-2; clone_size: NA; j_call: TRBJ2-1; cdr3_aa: CASSPRGDPYNEQFF; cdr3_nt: TGTGCCAGCAGCCCCCGGGGGGACCCCTACAATGAGCAGTTCTTC
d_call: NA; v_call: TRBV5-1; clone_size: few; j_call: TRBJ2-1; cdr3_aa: CASSLAGAKDEQFF; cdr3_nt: TGCGCCAGCAGCTTGGCAGGGGCTAAGGATGAGCAGTTCTTC
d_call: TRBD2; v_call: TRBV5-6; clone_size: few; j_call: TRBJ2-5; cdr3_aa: CASSLRLAGRETQYF; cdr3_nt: TGTGCCAGCAGCTTGAGACTAGCGGGGCGAGAGACCCAGTACTTC
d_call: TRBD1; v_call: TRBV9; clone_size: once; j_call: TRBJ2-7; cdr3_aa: CASSSNTGTGGPYEQYF; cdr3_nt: TGTGCCAGCAGCTCCAACACCGGGACAGGGGGCCCTTACGAGCAGTACTTC
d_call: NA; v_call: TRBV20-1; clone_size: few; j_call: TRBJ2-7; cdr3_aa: CSATKPEDSYEQYF; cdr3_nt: TGCAGTGCTACAAAACCCGAAGACTCCTACGAGCAGTACTTC
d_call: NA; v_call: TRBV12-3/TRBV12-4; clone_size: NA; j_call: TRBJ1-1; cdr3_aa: CASWWRGVNTEAFF; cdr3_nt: TGTGCCAGCTGGTGGCGGGGAGTGAACACTGAAGCTTTCTTT
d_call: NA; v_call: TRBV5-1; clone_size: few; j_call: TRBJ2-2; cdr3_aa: CASSLIRANTGELFF; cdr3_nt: TGCGCCAGCAGCTTGATCAGGGCGAACACCGGGGAGCTGTTTTTT
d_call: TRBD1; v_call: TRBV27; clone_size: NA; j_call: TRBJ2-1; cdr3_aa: CASSLDRVPHNEQFF; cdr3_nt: TGTGCCAGCAGTTTAGACAGGGTCCCCCACAATGAGCAGTTCTTC
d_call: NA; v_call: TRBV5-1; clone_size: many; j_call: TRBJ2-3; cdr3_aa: CASSSGDTQYF; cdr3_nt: TGTGCCAGCAGCTCTGGGGATACGCAGTATTTT
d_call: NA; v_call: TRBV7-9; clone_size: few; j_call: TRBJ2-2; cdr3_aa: CASRTQSTGELFF; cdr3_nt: TGTGCCAGCAGAACACAGAGCACCGGGGAGCTGTTTTTT
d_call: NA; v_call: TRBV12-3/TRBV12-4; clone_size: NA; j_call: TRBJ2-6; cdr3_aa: CASRIQNSGANVLTF; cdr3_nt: TGTGCCAGCAGGATACAGAACTCTGGGGCCAACGTCCTGACTTTC
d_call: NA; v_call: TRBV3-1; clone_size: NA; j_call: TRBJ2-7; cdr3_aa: CASSQDRDRPSYEQYF; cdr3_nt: TGTGCCAGCAGCCAAGACCGGGACCGTCCTTCCTACGAGCAGTACTTC
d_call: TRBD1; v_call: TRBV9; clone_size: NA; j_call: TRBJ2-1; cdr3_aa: CASSPSTGYNEQFF; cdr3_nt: TGTGCCAGCAGCCCGTCGACAGGGTACAATGAGCAGTTCTTC
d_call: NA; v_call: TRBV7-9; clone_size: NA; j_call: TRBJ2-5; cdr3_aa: CASSTFRGQETQYF; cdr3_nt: TGTGCCAGCAGCACCTTCCGGGGACAAGAGACCCAGTACTTC
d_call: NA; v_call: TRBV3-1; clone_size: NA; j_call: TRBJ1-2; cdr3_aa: CASSQLPVVTF; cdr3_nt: TGTGCCAGCAGCCAATTGCCTGTAGTCACCTTC
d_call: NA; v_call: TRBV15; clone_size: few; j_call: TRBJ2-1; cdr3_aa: CATSRDNSRDGDEQFF; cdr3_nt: TGTGCCACCAGCAGAGATAATTCGAGGGATGGGGATGAGCAGTTCTTC